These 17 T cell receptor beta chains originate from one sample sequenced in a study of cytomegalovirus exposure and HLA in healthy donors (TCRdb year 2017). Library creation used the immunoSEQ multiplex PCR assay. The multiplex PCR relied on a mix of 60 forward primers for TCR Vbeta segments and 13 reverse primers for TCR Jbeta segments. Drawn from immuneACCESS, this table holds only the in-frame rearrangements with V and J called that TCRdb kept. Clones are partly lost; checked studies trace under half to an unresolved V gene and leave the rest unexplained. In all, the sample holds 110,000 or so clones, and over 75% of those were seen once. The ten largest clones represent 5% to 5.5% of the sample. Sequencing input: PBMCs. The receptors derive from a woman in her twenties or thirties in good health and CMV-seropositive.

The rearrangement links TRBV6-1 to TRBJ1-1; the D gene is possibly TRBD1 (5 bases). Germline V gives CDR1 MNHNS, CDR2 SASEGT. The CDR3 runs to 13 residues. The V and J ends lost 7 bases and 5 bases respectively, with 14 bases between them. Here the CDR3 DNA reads TGTGCCAGCACGGGCAGGGTTTTGACTGAAGCTTTCTTT. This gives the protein CASTGRVLTEAFF.

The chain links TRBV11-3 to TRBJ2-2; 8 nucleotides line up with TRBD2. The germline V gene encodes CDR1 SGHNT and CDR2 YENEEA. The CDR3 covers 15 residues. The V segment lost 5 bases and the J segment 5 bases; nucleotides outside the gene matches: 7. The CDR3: CASSVGGVGTGELFF. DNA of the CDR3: TGTGCCAGCAGCGTCGGGGGGGTGGGGACCGGGGAGCTGTTTTTT.

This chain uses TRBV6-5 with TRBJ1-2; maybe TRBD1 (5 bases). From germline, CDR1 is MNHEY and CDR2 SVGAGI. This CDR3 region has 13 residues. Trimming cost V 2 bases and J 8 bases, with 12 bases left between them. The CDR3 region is CASSYAGLDGYTF. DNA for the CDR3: TGTGCCAGCAGTTACGCAGGGCTCGACGGCTACACCTTC.

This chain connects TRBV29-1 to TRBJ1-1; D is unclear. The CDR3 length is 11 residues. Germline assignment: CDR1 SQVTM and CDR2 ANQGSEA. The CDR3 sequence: CRGRPNTEAFF. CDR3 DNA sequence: TGCAGGGGGAGGCCGAACACTGAAGCTTTCTTT.

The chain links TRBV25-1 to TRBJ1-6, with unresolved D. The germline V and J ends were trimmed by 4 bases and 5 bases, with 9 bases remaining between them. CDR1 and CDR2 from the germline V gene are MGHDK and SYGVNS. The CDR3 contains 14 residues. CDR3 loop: CASSVQAHNSPLHF. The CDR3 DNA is TGTGCCAGCAGTGTCCAGGCCCATAATTCACCCCTCCACTTT.

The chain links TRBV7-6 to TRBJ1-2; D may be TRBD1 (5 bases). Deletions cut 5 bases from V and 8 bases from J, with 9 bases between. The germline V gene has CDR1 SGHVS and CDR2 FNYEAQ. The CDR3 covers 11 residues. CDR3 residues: CASSRGAGYTF. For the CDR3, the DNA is TGTGCCAGCAGCCGCGGGGCGGGCTACACCTTC.

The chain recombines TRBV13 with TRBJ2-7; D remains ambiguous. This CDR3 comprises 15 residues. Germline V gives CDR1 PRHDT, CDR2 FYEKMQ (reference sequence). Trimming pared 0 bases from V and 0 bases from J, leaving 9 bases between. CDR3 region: CASSLGQLSSYEQYF. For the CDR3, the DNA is TGTGCCAGCAGCTTAGGACAGTTGAGCTCCTACGAGCAGTACTTC.

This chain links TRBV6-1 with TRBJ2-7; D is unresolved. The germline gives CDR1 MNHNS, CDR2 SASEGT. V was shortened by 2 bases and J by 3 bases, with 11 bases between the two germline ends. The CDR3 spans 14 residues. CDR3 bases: TGTGCCAGCAGTGAATCGTTAACAGACTACGAGCAGTACTTC. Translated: CASSESLTDYEQYF.

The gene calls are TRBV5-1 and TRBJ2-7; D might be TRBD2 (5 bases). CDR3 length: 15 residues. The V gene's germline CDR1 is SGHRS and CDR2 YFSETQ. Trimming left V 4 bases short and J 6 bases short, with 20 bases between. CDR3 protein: CASSPPSGPAGEQYF. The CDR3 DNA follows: TGCGCCAGCAGCCCGCCAAGCGGTCCCGCTGGCGAGCAGTACTTC. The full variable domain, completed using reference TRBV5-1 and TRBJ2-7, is KAGVTQTPRYLIKTRGQQVTLSCSPISGHRSVSWYQQTPGQGLQFLFEYFSETQRNKGNFPGRFSGRQFSNSRSEMNVSTLELGDSALYLCASSPPSGPAGEQYFGPGTRLTVT.

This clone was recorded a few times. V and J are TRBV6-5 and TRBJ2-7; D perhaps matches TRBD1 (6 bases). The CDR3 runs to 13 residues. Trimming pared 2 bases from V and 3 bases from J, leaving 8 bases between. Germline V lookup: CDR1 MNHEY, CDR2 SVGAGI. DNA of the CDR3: TGTGCCAGCAGTTACGGACAGAACTACGAGCAGTACTTC. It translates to CASSYGQNYEQYF.

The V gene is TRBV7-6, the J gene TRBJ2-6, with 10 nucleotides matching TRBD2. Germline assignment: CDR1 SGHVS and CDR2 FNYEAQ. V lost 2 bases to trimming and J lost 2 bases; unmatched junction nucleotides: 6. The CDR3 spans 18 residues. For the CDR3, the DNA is TGTGCCAGCAGCTTACTAGCGGGAGAAGTAGCTGGGGCCAACGTCCTGACTTTC. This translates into CASSLLAGEVAGANVLTF.

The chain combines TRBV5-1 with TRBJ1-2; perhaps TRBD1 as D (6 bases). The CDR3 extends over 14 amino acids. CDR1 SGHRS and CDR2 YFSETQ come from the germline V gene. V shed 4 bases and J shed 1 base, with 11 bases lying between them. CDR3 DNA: TGCGCCAGCAGCCCCGGGACAAATAACTATGGCTACACCTTC. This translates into CASSPGTNNYGYTF.

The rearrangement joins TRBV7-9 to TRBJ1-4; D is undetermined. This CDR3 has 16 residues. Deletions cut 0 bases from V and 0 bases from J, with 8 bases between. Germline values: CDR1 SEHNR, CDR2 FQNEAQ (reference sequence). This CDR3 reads CASSLALAATNEKLFF. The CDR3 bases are TGTGCCAGCAGCTTAGCGCTGGCAGCAACTAATGAAAAACTGTTTTTT.

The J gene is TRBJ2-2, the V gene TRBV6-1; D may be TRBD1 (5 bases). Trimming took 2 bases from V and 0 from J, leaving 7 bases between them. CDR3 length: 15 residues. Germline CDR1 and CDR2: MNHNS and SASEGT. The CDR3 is CASSETRANTGELFF. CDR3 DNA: TGTGCCAGCAGTGAAACCAGGGCGAACACCGGGGAGCTGTTTTTT.

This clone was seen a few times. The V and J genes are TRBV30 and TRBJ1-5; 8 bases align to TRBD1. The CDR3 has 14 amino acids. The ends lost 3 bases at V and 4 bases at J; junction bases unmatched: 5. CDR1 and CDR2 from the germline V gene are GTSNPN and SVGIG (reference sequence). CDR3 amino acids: CAWSIGQGNQPQHF. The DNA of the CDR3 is TGTGCCTGGAGCATTGGACAGGGAAATCAGCCCCAGCATTTT.

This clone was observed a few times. The CDR3 is CASRERNQPQHF. For the CDR3, the DNA is TGTGCCAGCAGGGAGAGGAATCAGCCCCAGCATTTT. The rearrangement joins TRBV6-6 to TRBJ1-5, with D unresolved. The V gene lost 6 bases and the J gene lost 4 bases, with 7 bases spanning the gap. The CDR3 has 12 amino acids. Per germline, CDR1 MNHNY and CDR2 SVGAGI (reference sequence).

CDR3 in DNA: TGTGCCTGGTTGTGGAGGACTGAAGCTTTCTTT. Its translation: CAWLWRTEAFF. The gene calls are TRBV30 and TRBJ1-1; no reliable D call. Trimming left V 5 bases short and J 5 bases short, with 9 bases between. The CDR3 loop spans 11 amino acids. Germline assignment: CDR1 GTSNPN and CDR2 SVGIG (reference sequence).